The 12 T cell receptor beta chains below come from one sample, sequenced in a study of vaccination and CD4 T cells after COVID-19. Researchers used the Oncomine TCR Beta short-read assay to sequence DNA from cultured CD4+ T cells. TCRdb passed the PCR reads through MiXCR, listing each CDR3 protein once. This sample has more than 13,000 distinct CDR3 sequences, with 20% to 25% found just once. Treatment given: roughly ten-day PBMC culture with coronavirus spike peptide pools or control peptides (ViraFEST assay). Their antigens remain unidentified. The sequencing used CD4+ T cells from blood, cultured in vitro, collected before SARS-CoV-2 vaccination. The receptors shown here come from a human donor who received a COVID-19 vaccine.

This clonotype has only a few counts. The chain employs TRBV27 and TRBJ1-4; D gene uncertain. This CDR3 comprises 13 residues. The germline gives CDR1 MNHEY, CDR2 SMNVEV (reference sequence). V was trimmed by 5 bases and J by 12 bases, leaving 16 bases between them. CDR3 sequence: CASSPDTMAELFF. In nucleotides, the CDR3 is TGTGCCAGCAGTCCCGACACGATGGCGGAACTGTTTTTT. Full variable domain (outside the CDR3, taken from reference TRBV27 and TRBJ1-4): EAQVTQNPRYLITVTGKKLTVTCSQNMNHEYMSWYRQDPGLGLRQIYYSMNVEVTDKGDVPEGYKVSRKEKRNFPLILESPSPNQTSLYFCASSPDTMAELFFGSGTQLSVL.

The V and J genes are TRBV20-1 and TRBJ2-1; 8 bases fit TRBD2. CDR3 length: 14 residues. Germline CDR1 DFQATT, CDR2 SNEGSKA (reference sequence). V gave up 5 bases and J gave up 6 bases; unmatched junction bases: 9. The CDR3 DNA follows: TGCAGTGCTCCCACCGGGGGGGGATTCAATGAGCAGTTCTTC. It translates to CSAPTGGGFNEQFF.

The rearrangement links TRBV5-1 to TRBJ1-2; D not certain. Germline loops: CDR1 SGHRS, CDR2 YFSETQ. This CDR3 is 14 amino acids long. Trimming removed 6 bases from V and 0 bases from J, with 12 bases in between. This chain's CDR3 is CASKASFTNYGYTF. The CDR3 nucleotides read TGCGCCAGCAAGGCCAGCTTCACTAACTATGGCTACACCTTC.

This rearrangement joins TRBV5-1 to TRBJ1-6; D uncertain. CDR3 length equals 14 residues. Trimming removed 0 bases at V and 6 bases at J, with 7 bases between. Germline values: CDR1 SGHRS, CDR2 YFSETQ. CDR3 DNA: TGCGCCAGCAGCTTGGAGCCCCCTAATTCACCCCTCCACTTT. As protein: CASSLEPPNSPLHF.

The chain has TRBV12-5 and TRBJ2-7; TRBD2 matches 15 bases. Germline V gene sequence: CDR1 LGHNT, CDR2 FRNRAP. J gave up 7 bases and V 6 bases, and 13 bases lay outside the gene matches. The CDR3 has 17 residues. The CDR3 region is CASGSLGLAGGRGEQYF. Written as DNA, the CDR3 is TGTGCTAGTGGCTCCTTGGGACTAGCGGGGGGAAGAGGAGAGCAGTACTTC.

The chain combines TRBV20-1 with TRBJ1-1; D possibly corresponds to TRBD1 (6 bases). Germline V gene sequence: CDR1 DFQATT, CDR2 SNEGSKA (reference sequence). Trimming took 3 bases from V and 5 from J, leaving 16 bases between them. The CDR3 extends over 14 amino acids. CDR3 loop: CSASRTVLGTEAFF. CDR3 bases: TGCAGTGCTAGTCGGACAGTCCTAGGGACTGAAGCTTTCTTT.

This chain joins TRBV25-1 and TRBJ1-1; TRBD1 matches 7 bases. This CDR3 comprises 13 residues. Per germline, CDR1 MGHDK and CDR2 SYGVNS. V was clipped by 8 bases and J by 4 bases; unmatched bases: 7. As DNA, the CDR3 is TGTGCCAGCCGAACGACAGGGCGCACTGAAGCTTTCTTT. It translates to CASRTTGRTEAFF. Based on the CDR3 plus reference TRBV25-1 and TRBJ1-1, the full variable domain is EADIYQTPRYLVIGTGKKITLECSQTMGHDKMYWYQQDPGMELHLIHYSYGVNSTEKGDLSSESTVSRIRTEHFPLTLESARPSHTSQYLCASRTTGRTEAFFGQGTRLTVV.

There are a few counts of this clonotype. The V gene is TRBV19, the J gene TRBJ1-4, with TRBD1 matching over 11 bases. The germline gives CDR1 LNHDA, CDR2 SQIVND (reference sequence). Germline trimming cut 6 bases from V and 6 bases from J; bases unmatched to any gene: 0. The CDR3 covers 13 residues. CDR3: CASRDRGHEKLFF. The DNA for the CDR3 is TGTGCCAGTAGGGACAGGGGGCATGAAAAACTGTTTTTT.

This clonotype came up a few times. The V and J genes are TRBV21-1 and TRBJ2-1; no DNA check was done on the table's D call, TRBD2. TRBV21-1 is a documented pseudogene. This CDR3 has 20 amino acids. As DNA, the CDR3 is TGTGCCAGCAGCAAAGAAGGGGGACTAGCGGGGGAGAGCTCCTACAATGAGCAGTTCTTC. Its translation: CASSKEGGLAGESSYNEQFF.

This clonotype is medium-sized by share. The gene calls are TRBV2 and TRBJ1-2, with D possibly matching TRBD1 (6 bases). CDR1 and CDR2 (germline): SNHLY, FYNNEI. The germline V and J ends were trimmed by 4 bases and 6 bases, with 15 bases remaining between them. The CDR3 consists of 14 residues. The CDR3 DNA sequence: TGTGCCAGCAGTGTACAGTTTGGGGGCAATGGCTACACCTTC. Encoded protein: CASSVQFGGNGYTF.

The chain is built from TRBV15 and TRBJ2-5; possible D gene TRBD2, 5 bases. Germline V lookup: CDR1 LNHNV, CDR2 YYDKDF (reference sequence). The CDR3 contains 13 residues. V dropped 3 bases and J dropped 2 bases, with 7 bases sitting between them. CDR3 DNA sequence: TGTGCCACCAGCAGGGACTGGCAAGAGACCCAGTACTTC. Amino acid sequence: CATSRDWQETQYF.

In its sample, this clonotype is medium-sized (0.01 to 0.1%). The chain couples TRBV19 to TRBJ1-1; tentative D call: TRBD1 (5 bases). Germline CDR1 and CDR2: LNHDA and SQIVND (reference sequence). Trimming took 6 bases from V and 2 from J, leaving 19 bases between them. The CDR3 is 16 residues long. The CDR3 nucleotides read TGTGCCAGTAGCCTCGTACACAGGATCTTCAACACTGAAGCTTTCTTT. Amino acid sequence: CASSLVHRIFNTEAFF.